The entry below gives a single TCR beta chain sequence along with its context. Generated by immunoSEQ multiplex PCR, the TCRdb table keeps only in-frame clones and is missing some. Among under 650,000 clones, almost 97% were seen once, and the ten largest hold about 0.064%. The data stem from a study of shared clonotypes between healthy human individuals. CD4+ cells were split into CD45RA+ naive and CD45RA-negative memory subsets. The CDR3 runs 13 residues. CDR1 KGHSH and CDR2 LQKENI come from the germline V gene. Trimming took 3 bases from V and 3 from J, leaving 9 bases between them. Material for sequencing was naive CD4+ T cells sorted from blood. Subset described: CD45RA+ positively selected. The TCR originated in a woman younger than 45 in good health. The chain combines TRBV18 with TRBJ2-7; no clear D. CDR3 residues: CASSPATDYEQYF. DNA of the CDR3: TGTGCCAGCTCACCGGCCACGGACTACGAGCAGTACTTC.